A single sample is the source of the 5 T cell receptor beta chains below, sequenced in a study of shared clonotypes between healthy human individuals. Sequencing was performed with immunoSEQ multiplex PCR; in TCRdb, only in-frame clones are kept and a portion is missing. The table lists about 600,000 clones, around 97% of them singletons, with about 0.06% in the top ten. Input material: naive CD4+ T cells sorted from blood. Subset reported: CD45RA+ positively selected. These receptor sequences come from a woman between 25 and 40 years old in good health.

V and J are TRBV19 and TRBJ1-1, with TRBD1 matching over 9 bases. Germline V lookup: CDR1 LNHDA, CDR2 SQIVND (reference sequence). The V segment lost 6 bases and the J segment 4 bases; nucleotides outside the gene matches: 12. The CDR3 is made up of 16 amino acids. CDR3 nucleotide sequence: TGTGCCAGTAGCGCCAAGGGGACAGGGTGGGCCACTGAAGCTTTCTTT. As protein: CASSAKGTGWATEAFF.

This sequence joins TRBV29-1 and TRBJ1-1; D is ambiguous. The CDR3 consists of 13 residues. Germline CDR1 reads SQVTM; CDR2 reads ANQGSEA. The V and J ends lost 6 bases and 1 base respectively, with 12 bases between them. The CDR3 DNA reads as TGCAGCGTACAGATTACTCAGAACACTGAAGCTTTCTTT. Protein product: CSVQITQNTEAFF.

The chain links TRBV6-5 to TRBJ2-7; TRBD1 matches 8 bases. The CDR3 totals 15 residues. The ends lost 5 bases at V and 6 bases at J; junction bases unmatched: 12. Germline V gene lookup returns CDR1 MNHEY and CDR2 SVGAGI. Here the CDR3 reads CASSQGQAPRAEQYF. DNA of the CDR3: TGTGCCAGCAGTCAGGGACAGGCCCCACGGGCCGAGCAGTACTTC.

V is TRBV29-1 and J is TRBJ1-4; D gene ambiguous. This CDR3 region has 13 residues. CDR1 SQVTM and CDR2 ANQGSEA come from the germline V gene. V lost 4 bases and J lost 7, with 13 bases in between. In nucleotides, the CDR3 is TGCAGCGTTGCTTCCGTTTCGGGTGAAAAACTGTTTTTT. Its translation: CSVASVSGEKLFF.

The chain recombines TRBV28 with TRBJ2-1, with D possibly being TRBD1 (7 bases). Trimming stripped 6 bases from V and 6 bases from J, with 12 bases between. The germline V gene has CDR1 MDHEN and CDR2 SYDVKM. CDR3 size: 13 residues. The CDR3 DNA follows: TGTGCCAGCAGAAGACAGGGAGGCAATGAGCAGTTCTTC. It translates to CASRRQGGNEQFF.